The 10 T cell receptor beta chains reported below all come from one sample, sequenced in a study of cytomegalovirus exposure and HLA in healthy donors. Amplification used 60 Vbeta primers and 13 Jbeta primers. Sequenced by immunoSEQ multiplex PCR; TCRdb stores in-frame clones only, minus some. This sample's table has about 32,000 clones. The sequenced material came from PBMCs. Every receptor here comes from a female donor in good health and CMV-seronegative.

This chain links TRBV6-6 with TRBJ2-1; 9 nucleotides line up with TRBD1. This CDR3 contains 13 residues. Germline CDR1 is MNHNY and CDR2 is SVGAGI (reference sequence). With 6 bases clipped from V and 11 bases from J, the junction kept 8 bases outside the gene matches. The CDR3 protein is CASSPFTGGQQFF. CDR3 coding DNA: TGTGCCAGCAGCCCATTTACAGGGGGCCAGCAGTTCTTC.

The CDR3 is CASSIFGSYEQYF. DNA for the CDR3: TGTGCCAGTAGTATATTCGGGTCCTACGAGCAGTACTTC. The V call is TRBV19, the J call TRBJ2-5; D gene unclear. The last part of the DNA fits TRBJ2-7 better; the J call may be wrong. Per germline, CDR1 LNHDA and CDR2 SQIVND (reference sequence). The CDR3 has 13 residues.

The gene calls are TRBV5-6 and TRBJ2-7; possible D gene TRBD1, 6 bases. Trimming stripped 7 bases from V and 1 base from J, with 15 bases between. This CDR3 spans 14 amino acids. Germline V gene lookup returns CDR1 SGHDT and CDR2 YYEEEE. The CDR3 spells CASAAQGLSYEQYF. CDR3 in DNA: TGTGCCAGCGCAGCGCAGGGGCTGTCCTACGAGCAGTACTTC.

The chain joins TRBV9 to TRBJ1-1, with 7 positions matching TRBD1. The ends lost 2 bases at V and 9 bases at J; junction bases unmatched: 4. CDR1 and CDR2 (germline): SGDLS, YYNGEE. The CDR3 has 12 amino acids. CDR3 bases: TGTGCCAGCAGCGTCCGGGACAGCCAAGCTTTCTTT. This codes for CASSVRDSQAFF. Full variable domain (rest looked up from reference TRBV9 and TRBJ1-1): DSGVTQTPKHLITATGQRVTLRCSPRSGDLSVYWYQQSLDQGLQFLIQYYNGEERAKGNILERFSAQQFPDLHSELNLSSLELGDSALYFCASSVRDSQAFFGQGTRLTVV.

The genes are TRBV29-1 and TRBJ1-2, with 10 bases that match TRBD1. V was pared by 4 bases and J by 8 bases, with 16 bases of the junction left unmatched. This CDR3 contains 16 residues. CDR1 and CDR2 from the germline V gene are SQVTM and ANQGSEA. This chain's CDR3 is CSVGWDRGGDGVGYTF. CDR3 sequence (DNA): TGCAGCGTTGGATGGGACAGGGGAGGCGACGGGGTCGGCTACACCTTC. Filled out from reference TRBV29-1 and TRBJ1-2, the complete variable domain reads SAVISQKPSRDICQRGTSLTIQCQVDSQVTMMFWYRQQPGQSLTLIATANQGSEATYESGFVIDKFPISRPNLTFSTLTVSNMSPEDSSIYLCSVGWDRGGDGVGYTFGSGTRLTVV.

V and J are TRBV28 and TRBJ1-1; tentative D call: TRBD1 (6 bases). The CDR3 runs 17 residues. In germline, CDR1 is MDHEN, CDR2 SYDVKM. V was cut by 3 bases and J by 0 bases, with 17 bases left in between. CDR3 DNA sequence: TGTGCCAGCAGTTTGTTGACAGGACGTCCCATGAACACTGAAGCTTTCTTT. This translates into CASSLLTGRPMNTEAFF.

V is TRBV5-4 and J is TRBJ2-7; TRBD2 agrees at 9 bases. This CDR3 spans 17 amino acids. Germline V CDR1 and CDR2: SGHNT, YYREEE (reference sequence). The V segment lost 1 base and the J segment 7 bases; nucleotides outside the gene matches: 15. CDR3 residues: CASSLRLAGIAVGEQYF. In DNA form, the CDR3 reads TGTGCCAGCAGCTTGAGGCTAGCGGGGATTGCGGTGGGGGAGCAGTACTTC.

J is TRBJ1-1 and V is TRBV28, with TRBD1 matching over 7 bases. This CDR3 comprises 15 residues. Germline V gene sequence: CDR1 MDHEN, CDR2 SYDVKM. V was clipped by 7 bases and J by 0 bases; unmatched bases: 8. CDR3 sequence: CASIRQGVMNTEAFF. The CDR3 bases are TGTGCCAGCATACGGCAGGGGGTCATGAACACTGAAGCTTTCTTT. Looking up the rest from reference TRBV28 and TRBJ1-1 gives the full variable domain: DVKVTQSSRYLVKRTGEKVFLECVQDMDHENMFWYRQDPGLGLRLIYFSYDVKMKEKGDIPEGYSVSREKKERFSLILESASTNQTSMYLCASIRQGVMNTEAFFGQGTRLTVV.

J is TRBJ1-2 and V is TRBV5-1; the D gene is possibly TRBD1 (5 bases). The CDR3 spans 13 residues. Trimming shortened V by 0 bases and J by 7 bases, and 10 bases separated the two germline ends. Germline-derived CDR1 and CDR2 are SGHRS and YFSETQ. As DNA, the CDR3 is TGCGCCAGCAGCTTGGTTCTAGGGGCTGGCTACACCTTC. Protein product: CASSLVLGAGYTF.

The chain couples TRBV18 to TRBJ1-4; 10 bases match TRBD1. Germline V CDR1 and CDR2: KGHSH, LQKENI. V was pared by 1 base and J by 5 bases, with 1 base of the junction left unmatched. The CDR3 sequence is 15 residues long. The CDR3 DNA is TGTGCCAGCTCACCACTGGGACAGGGGAATGAAAAACTGTTTTTT. Protein sequence: CASSPLGQGNEKLFF. The whole variable domain, remainder taken from reference TRBV18 and TRBJ1-4, is NAGVMQNPRHLVRRRGQEARLRCSPMKGHSHVYWYRQLPEEGLKFMVYLQKENIIDESGMPKERFSAEFPKEGPSILRIQQVVRGDSAAYFCASSPLGQGNEKLFFGSGTQLSVL.